These 32 T cell receptor beta chains were sequenced from one sample in a study of T cells in Graves' hyperthyroidism and ophthalmopathy. It was RNA transcripts that yielded the amplified TCR beta CDR3 regions. The HTBI primer set was used in a first-round RT-PCR of the TCR CDR3. TCRdb ran MiXCR on the multiplex PCR reads and lists one entry per CDR3 protein. In the table there are hundreds of thousands of distinct CDR3 sequences, more than 12% of which are singletons. Sequencing input: blood. These receptor sequences come from a woman in her 50s with Graves' ophthalmopathy.

The chain links TRBV20-1 to TRBJ2-1; 14 positions agree with TRBD2. After removal of 5 bases from V and 7 bases from J, the junction contained 1 base not matched to a gene. The length of the CDR3 is 13 residues. Germline V gene lookup returns CDR1 DFQATT and CDR2 SNEGSKA (reference sequence). This CDR3 reads CSAGTSGSNEQFF. CDR3 coding DNA: TGCAGTGCTGGGACTAGCGGGAGTAATGAGCAGTTCTTC.

This clonotype was observed a few times. The chain couples TRBV5-4 to TRBJ1-2; 9 nucleotides agree with TRBD1. Trimming cost V 3 bases and J 6 bases; bases outside gene matches: 9. The germline V gene has CDR1 SGHNT and CDR2 YYREEE (reference sequence). The CDR3 runs 15 residues. The CDR3 is CASSSPGTGYNGYTF. The CDR3 nucleotides are TGTGCCAGCAGCTCTCCCGGGACAGGGTACAATGGCTACACCTTC.

This clonotype has ten or more counts. The rearrangement joins TRBV3-1 to TRBJ2-3; perhaps TRBD2 as D (7 bases). This CDR3 spans 17 amino acids. V gave up 4 bases and J gave up 3 bases, with 20 bases separating them. Per the germline V gene, CDR1 is LGHDT and CDR2 is YNNKEL (reference sequence). CDR3 sequence reads: CASSPRKGGPMTDTQYF. In DNA, the CDR3 is TGTGCCAGCAGCCCCCGTAAGGGGGGGCCCATGACAGATACGCAGTATTTT.

This clonotype was picked up many times. The V and J genes are TRBV20-1 and TRBJ2-1; D perhaps matches TRBD1 (6 bases). CDR3 size: 19 residues. The germline V gene has CDR1 DFQATT and CDR2 SNEGSKA (reference sequence). V lost 0 bases to trimming and J lost 1 base, with 22 bases between them. DNA of the CDR3: TGCAGTGCTAGAGAGCGGTATGGGGGCTGGGATCAATCCTACAATGAGCAGTTCTTC. Translation: CSARERYGGWDQSYNEQFF.

V and J are TRBV6-1 and TRBJ1-5; D is unresolved. Deletions cut 3 bases from V and 4 bases from J, with 37 bases between. CDR3 length: 23 amino acids. The germline V gene has CDR1 MNHNS and CDR2 SASEGT. The CDR3 loop reads CASSEGSWRGPWLKPRENQPQHF. Here the CDR3 DNA reads TGTGCCAGCAGTGAGGGCTCTTGGCGAGGACCATGGCTCAAACCTAGAGAGAATCAGCCCCAGCATTTT.

This chain joins TRBV19 and TRBJ1-1; D is unresolved. The V gene's germline CDR1 is LNHDA and CDR2 SQIVND (reference sequence). CDR3 length equals 13 residues. V was pared by 1 base and J by 1 base, with 4 bases between. The CDR3 nucleotides read TGTGCCAGTAGTATAGTCCCGAACACTGAAGCTTTCTTT. Amino acid sequence: CASSIVPNTEAFF.

This clonotype was detected only a few times. This chain uses TRBV25-1 with TRBJ2-5; TRBD2 agrees at 9 bases. V shed 5 bases and J 0 bases; nucleotides not matched to a gene: 4. Germline V CDR1 and CDR2: MGHDK, SYGVNS. This CDR3 is built from 15 residues. The CDR3 DNA follows: TGTGCCAGCAGTCAGACTAGCGGAAACCAAGAGACCCAGTACTTC. Translated, it gives CASSQTSGNQETQYF.

The chain links TRBV20-1 to TRBJ2-3; perhaps TRBD2 as D (5 bases). Trimming removed 1 base from V and 0 bases from J, with 8 bases in between. Looked up from germline, CDR1 is DFQATT and CDR2 is SNEGSKA (reference sequence). The CDR3 is made up of 14 amino acids. The CDR3 DNA sequence: TGCAGTGCTAGAGTGCTAGCTAGCACAGATACGCAGTATTTT. This sequence encodes CSARVLASTDTQYF.

The chain recombines TRBV7-3 with TRBJ2-1; TRBD2 agrees at 10 bases. V trimming: 2 bases; J trimming: 7 bases; junction bases outside the gene matches: 14. The CDR3 extends over 18 amino acids. Looked up from germline, CDR1 is SGHTA and CDR2 is FQGTGA. CDR3 amino acids: CASSLGLLAGAPRNEQFF. In nucleotides, the CDR3 is TGTGCCAGCAGCTTAGGGTTGCTAGCGGGAGCTCCGAGGAATGAGCAGTTCTTC.

Ten or more counts support this clonotype. The CDR3 is CSVAGQGANEQFF. Here the CDR3 DNA reads TGCAGCGTTGCGGGACAGGGGGCGAATGAGCAGTTCTTC. The chain employs TRBV29-1 and TRBJ2-1; TRBD1 aligns across 12 bases. The CDR3 is made up of 13 amino acids. Per germline, CDR1 SQVTM and CDR2 ANQGSEA. J lost 7 bases, V lost 4 bases, and 2 bases had no gene match.

The chain couples TRBV6-1 to TRBJ1-1; TRBD1 matches 9 bases. The CDR3 spans 15 residues. Germline values: CDR1 MNHNS, CDR2 SASEGT. J lost 3 bases, V lost 6 bases, and 8 bases had no gene match. The CDR3 DNA follows: TGTGCCAGCAGCTTACAGGGGGCGAGGGACACTGAAGCTTTCTTT. This codes for CASSLQGARDTEAFF.

The chain recombines TRBV19 with TRBJ2-5, with 10 bases identical to TRBD1. CDR1 and CDR2 (germline): LNHDA, SQIVND (reference sequence). The CDR3 consists of 14 residues. The V and J ends lost 4 bases and 9 bases, in that order; junction bases with no gene match: 8. The CDR3 spells CASSTGQGVSAQYF. The CDR3 nucleotides read TGTGCCAGTAGTACCGGACAGGGGGTTTCTGCCCAGTACTTC.

This clonotype has ten or more counts. The J gene is TRBJ1-2, the V gene TRBV28; 7 bases are a match to TRBD1. This CDR3 is built from 15 residues. Germline-derived CDR1 and CDR2 are MDHEN and SYDVKM. The V gene end was trimmed by 6 bases and the J gene end by 4 bases; junction bases not matched to a gene: 11. CDR3 protein: CASRKYRQGGYGYTF. As DNA, the CDR3 is TGTGCCAGCAGGAAATATCGACAGGGTGGCTATGGCTACACCTTC.

This clonotype has a count of ten or more. The chain has TRBV2 and TRBJ2-2; the D call may be TRBD1 or TRBD2 (6 bases each). In germline, CDR1 is SNHLY, CDR2 FYNNEI. This CDR3 has 13 residues. The germline V and J ends were trimmed by 8 bases and 3 bases, with 10 bases remaining between them. CDR3 nucleotides: TGTGCCAGCGAGGGGGGATACACCGGGGAGCTGTTTTTT. Translated, it gives CASEGGYTGELFF.

This clonotype was observed at least ten times. This rearrangement joins TRBV12-3 or TRBV12-4 to TRBJ1-5; 10 bases map to TRBD1. This CDR3 comprises 15 residues. The ends lost 8 bases at V and 0 bases at J; junction bases unmatched: 4. Here the CDR3 DNA reads TGTGCCAGCCGGACAGGGGGATATAGCAATCAGCCCCAGCATTTT. It codes for CASRTGGYSNQPQHF.

The CDR3 DNA follows: TGTGCCAGCAGTTACTCGATCCCTGGGGCTAGCGGGGTCGAGCAGTACTTC. Its translation: CASSYSIPGASGVEQYF. The chain recombines TRBV6-5 with TRBJ2-7, with 9 bases aligning to TRBD2. The CDR3 extends over 17 amino acids. The germline CDR1 and CDR2 sequences are MNHEY and SVGAGI. J lost 6 bases, V lost 0 bases, and 12 bases had no gene match.

This clonotype was counted at least ten times. J is TRBJ1-1 and V is TRBV30, with a possible D match to TRBD1 (5 bases). Trimming pared 1 base from V and 0 bases from J, leaving 12 bases between. Germline loops: CDR1 GTSNPN, CDR2 SVGIG (reference sequence). This CDR3 is built from 15 residues. The CDR3 DNA sequence: TGTGCCTGGAGTGGAACTGGGGGGATGAACACTGAAGCTTTCTTT. Amino acids: CAWSGTGGMNTEAFF.

The V call is TRBV5-1, the J call TRBJ2-3; 7 bases agree with TRBD1. The CDR3 contains 15 residues. V shed 7 bases and J 6 bases; nucleotides not matched to a gene: 14. Germline CDR1 is SGHRS and CDR2 is YFSETQ. CDR3 protein: CASGDGTVNADTQYF. The CDR3 coding sequence is TGCGCCAGCGGAGACGGGACAGTGAATGCTGATACGCAGTATTTT.

This clonotype was picked up a small number of times. The J gene is TRBJ2-1, the V gene TRBV20-1; 10 bases fit TRBD2. Germline V lookup: CDR1 DFQATT, CDR2 SNEGSKA (reference sequence). V lost 3 bases, J lost 6 bases, and 11 bases stayed unmatched. The CDR3 runs 16 residues. CDR3 DNA: TGCAGTGCTAGTAGTCTAGCGGGAGTCGGTACCAATGAGCAGTTCTTC. Translating gives CSASSLAGVGTNEQFF.

The genes are TRBV28 and TRBJ1-5; 8 nucleotides agree with TRBD1. V shed 3 bases, J shed 6 bases, and the junction held 7 bases outside the gene matches. This CDR3 is 15 amino acids long. Looked up from germline, CDR1 is MDHEN and CDR2 is SYDVKM. The CDR3 is CASSLSQGAGQPQHF. The CDR3 bases are TGTGCCAGCAGTTTGAGCCAGGGGGCCGGTCAGCCCCAGCATTTT.

The genes are TRBV27 and TRBJ2-1, with D unclear. V was clipped by 5 bases and J by 8 bases, with 22 bases between them. Germline values: CDR1 MNHEY, CDR2 SMNVEV (reference sequence). The length of the CDR3 is 16 residues. The chain's CDR3 is CASSSRVSPIVYEQFF. As DNA, the CDR3 is TGTGCCAGCAGTAGCCGCGTCAGCCCGATAGTCTATGAGCAGTTCTTC.

This clonotype has ten or more counts. The chain has TRBV3-1 and TRBJ1-5; 7 positions match TRBD1. Trimming removed 0 bases from V and 2 bases from J; junction bases left unmatched: 1. The CDR3 spans 15 residues. CDR1 and CDR2 from the germline V gene are LGHDT and YNNKEL (reference sequence). As DNA, the CDR3 is TGTGCCAGCAGCCAAGAGGGGACAGGCAATCAGCCCCAGCATTTT. Translating it yields CASSQEGTGNQPQHF.

This clonotype was seen at least ten times. The chain carries TRBV2 and TRBJ1-4; 8 bases fit TRBD1. Per the germline V gene, CDR1 is SNHLY and CDR2 is FYNNEI. The CDR3 totals 15 residues. V trimming: 4 bases; J trimming: 3 bases; junction bases outside the gene matches: 4. CDR3 sequence reads: CASSALGQANEKLFF. For the CDR3, the DNA is TGTGCCAGCAGTGCATTGGGACAGGCTAATGAAAAACTGTTTTTT.

The table lists this clonotype with many counts. The gene calls are TRBV3-1 and TRBJ2-7; 7 nucleotides line up with TRBD1. The CDR3 loop spans 16 amino acids. The V gene end was trimmed by 3 bases and the J gene end by 2 bases; junction bases not matched to a gene: 10. CDR1 is LGHDT and CDR2 is YNNKEL in the germline V gene (reference sequence). The CDR3 DNA sequence: TGTGCCAGCAGCCACACGCCGGGACAGAATCCCTACGAGCAGTACTTC. This sequence encodes CASSHTPGQNPYEQYF.

This rearrangement joins TRBV11-3 to TRBJ1-2, with D possibly TRBD1 on 5 matching bases. This CDR3 is built from 15 residues. The V end lost 5 bases, the J end lost 3 bases, and 16 bases lay between the germline ends. Germline V gives CDR1 SGHNT, CDR2 YENEEA. Here the CDR3 DNA reads TGTGCCAGCAGCGGATCCCGAGGGGAGGACTATGGCTACACCTTC. Translation gives CASSGSRGEDYGYTF. The full variable domain, its missing parts supplied by reference TRBV11-3 and TRBJ1-2, is EAGVVQSPRYKIIEKKQPVAFWCNPISGHNTLYWYLQNLGQGPELLIRYENEEAVDDSQLPKDRFSAERLKGVDSTLKIQPAELGDSAVYLCASSGSRGEDYGYTFGSGTRLTVV.

To note about this clonotype: A read error is likely, as this CDR3 ends without the conserved phenylalanine or tryptophan. The V and J genes are TRBV5-1 and TRBJ2-7; no clear D gene. Germline V CDR1 and CDR2: SGHRS, YFSETQ. This CDR3 contains 11 residues. Trimming shortened V by 0 bases and J by 2 bases, and 0 bases separated the two germline ends. For the CDR3, the DNA is TGCGCCAGCAGCTTGGCCTACGAGCAGTACCTC. Translation: CASSLAYEQYL.

The chain employs TRBV14 and TRBJ2-3, with unresolved D. Germline values: CDR1 SGHDN, CDR2 FVKESK. V lost 4 bases and J 2 bases, leaving 10 bases between the germline ends. This CDR3 has 14 amino acids. In DNA form, the CDR3 reads TGTGCCAGCAGCCCTAGGCCGTACACAGATACGCAGTATTTT. Residues: CASSPRPYTDTQYF.

This clonotype occurred many times. The chain is built from TRBV28 and TRBJ1-1; 7 nucleotides match TRBD1. The CDR3 is 13 residues long. Germline V gene sequence: CDR1 MDHEN, CDR2 SYDVKM. J gave up 3 bases and V 4 bases, and 2 bases lay outside the gene matches. The CDR3 spells CASSSTGDTEAFF. The CDR3 nucleotides read TGTGCCAGCAGTTCCACAGGGGACACTGAAGCTTTCTTT.

This clonotype was seen more than once but under ten times. V and J are TRBV28 and TRBJ2-5; no definite D call. V was shortened by 7 bases and J by 6 bases, with 15 bases between the two germline ends. CDR3 length: 13 residues. The germline gives CDR1 MDHEN, CDR2 SYDVKM. CDR3 bases: TGTGCCAGCACCGACACTGGTGCCAAGACCCAGTACTTC. It specifies CASTDTGAKTQYF.

Many counts were recorded for this clonotype. This chain uses TRBV20-1 with TRBJ2-3; 8 bases line up with TRBD2. V was pared by 3 bases and J by 2 bases, with 4 bases of the junction left unmatched. The CDR3 loop spans 14 amino acids. Germline values: CDR1 DFQATT, CDR2 SNEGSKA (reference sequence). DNA of the CDR3: TGCAGTGCTAGGAGTAGCGGGACCACAGATACGCAGTATTTT. Its translation: CSARSSGTTDTQYF.

This clonotype appeared many times. V is TRBV20-1 and J is TRBJ2-1, with D unclear. CDR1 is DFQATT, CDR2 SNEGSKA, per germline (reference sequence). This CDR3 has 13 amino acids. V was cut by 1 base and J by 6 bases, with 10 bases left in between. This CDR3 reads CSARGLVINEQFF. DNA of the CDR3: TGCAGTGCTAGAGGGCTAGTAATCAATGAGCAGTTCTTC.

This clonotype was observed a single time. The rearrangement links TRBV20-1 to TRBJ2-1, with 9 positions matching TRBD2. The trim removed 1 base at V and 6 bases at J, leaving 7 bases unmatched. Germline CDR1 is DFQATT and CDR2 is SNEGSKA (reference sequence). The CDR3 is made up of 15 amino acids. For the CDR3, the DNA is TGCAGTGCTAGAGCCGCGGGAGGGATTCGCAATGAGCAGTTCTTC. Its translation: CSARAAGGIRNEQFF.